The next 14 T cell receptor beta chains were all read from a single sample in a study of blood T cell repertoires in COVID-19. TCRdb's table, derived via immunoSEQ multiplex PCR, lists solely in-frame clones and lacks some. The sample contains under 120,000 clones, approximately 85% of which appear only once. Material for sequencing was peripheral blood. Receptor source: a human donor in a cohort sampled during active COVID-19.

The genes are TRBV4-2 and TRBJ2-7; TRBD2 matches 7 bases. This CDR3 has 15 amino acids. CDR1 LGHNA and CDR2 YNFKEQ come from the germline V gene. V trimming: 5 bases; J trimming: 2 bases; junction bases outside the gene matches: 9. As DNA, the CDR3 is TGTGCCAGCAGCTTTTCAGGTGGGGGGGCCTACGAGCAGTACTTC. The encoded protein is CASSFSGGGAYEQYF.

The chain links TRBV4-3 to TRBJ1-1; the D gene is possibly TRBD1 (6 bases). V was pared by 2 bases and J by 3 bases, with 7 bases between. Germline V CDR1 and CDR2: LGHNA, YSLEER. CDR3 size: 13 residues. CDR3 in DNA: TGCGCCAGCAGCCAAACAGGGTACACTGAAGCTTTCTTT. It specifies CASSQTGYTEAFF.

This chain's CDR3 is CASSLVAGERETQYF. CDR3 coding DNA: TGTGCCAGCAGCTTAGTAGCGGGGGAACGTGAGACCCAGTACTTC. The V call is TRBV7-9, the J call TRBJ2-5; 9 bases agree with TRBD2. The junction had 5 bases not matched to a gene; V was cut back by 1 base and J by 5 bases. The germline V gene has CDR1 SEHNR and CDR2 FQNEAQ (reference sequence). The CDR3 loop spans 15 amino acids.

The chain combines TRBV29-1 with TRBJ2-7, with 9 bases fitting TRBD1. Per the germline V gene, CDR1 is SQVTM and CDR2 is ANQGSEA. Germline trimming cut 2 bases from V and 4 bases from J; bases unmatched to any gene: 6. This CDR3 comprises 14 residues. The CDR3 region has the DNA TGCAGCGTTGAACGACAGGGGGTGCCTTACGAGCAGTACTTC. Its protein product is CSVERQGVPYEQYF.

This clone was seen a single time. This sequence joins TRBV2 and TRBJ2-5; no clear D gene. CDR3 length equals 14 residues. V gave up 0 bases and J gave up 6 bases, with 11 bases separating them. Germline values: CDR1 SNHLY, CDR2 FYNNEI. The CDR3 coding sequence is TGTGCCAGCAGTGAAGCGGGCGCGAGAAAGACCCAGTACTTC. Translation: CASSEAGARKTQYF.

This clone has a handful of counts. The rearrangement uses TRBV7-2 and TRBJ1-4; 7 nucleotides align to TRBD1. The germline gives CDR1 SGHTA, CDR2 FQGNSA. The CDR3 loop spans 15 amino acids. V lost 5 bases, J lost 5 bases, and 8 bases stayed unmatched. DNA for the CDR3: TGTGCCAGCAGCCTCCAGACAGGGCCGAATGAAAAACTGTTTTTT. Residues: CASSLQTGPNEKLFF.

This chain uses TRBV12-3 or TRBV12-4 with TRBJ1-2; D might be TRBD1 (5 bases). V shed 6 bases and J shed 4 bases, with 9 bases lying between them. This CDR3 is built from 12 residues. Here the CDR3 DNA reads TGTGCCAGCAGCTTTGACAGCTATGGCTACACCTTC. Translation: CASSFDSYGYTF.

V and J are TRBV28 and TRBJ2-3, with 9 nucleotides matching TRBD1. Losses at the gene ends were 4 bases for V and 2 bases for J; bases not matched to a gene: 4. The CDR3 sequence is 15 residues long. Germline-derived CDR1 and CDR2 are MDHEN and SYDVKM. CDR3 sequence (DNA): TGTGCCAGCAGTTCCGACAGGGGGTTCACAGATACGCAGTATTTT. Protein sequence: CASSSDRGFTDTQYF.

Here the CDR3 reads CASSLGVSRDLTEAFF. DNA of the CDR3: TGTGCCAGCAGCTTAGGGGTTAGCAGGGACTTGACTGAAGCTTTCTTT. This chain links TRBV11-2 with TRBJ1-1; maybe TRBD1 (5 bases). The germline V gene has CDR1 SGHAT and CDR2 FQNNGV. The germline V and J ends were trimmed by 1 base and 5 bases, with 17 bases remaining between them. There are 16 residues in the CDR3.

The CDR3 spells CASSSREGKTQYF. The DNA for the CDR3 is TGTGCCAGCAGCTCGCGGGAGGGAAAGACCCAGTACTTC. The J gene is TRBJ2-5, the V gene TRBV5-4; TRBD2 agrees at 9 bases. V lost 3 bases, J lost 6 bases, and 3 bases stayed unmatched. The CDR3 covers 13 residues. CDR1 SGHNT and CDR2 YYREEE come from the germline V gene (reference sequence). Full variable domain (remainder filled in from reference TRBV5-4 and TRBJ2-5): ETGVTQSPTHLIKTRGQQVTLRCSSQSGHNTVSWYQQALGQGPQFIFQYYREEENGRGNFPPRFSGLQFPNYSSELNVNALELDDSALYLCASSSREGKTQYFGPGTRLLVL.

In its sample, this clone was seen a few times. The genes are TRBV5-4 and TRBJ1-6; unclear D gene. V dropped 4 bases and J dropped 5 bases, with 10 bases sitting between them. Looked up from germline, CDR1 is SGHNT and CDR2 is YYREEE (reference sequence). This CDR3 has 14 amino acids. The CDR3 sequence is CASSIHQNNSPLHF. CDR3 bases: TGTGCCAGCAGCATACACCAAAATAATTCACCCCTCCACTTT.

The chain employs TRBV29-1 and TRBJ1-2, with 9 bases matching TRBD1. Germline V gene sequence: CDR1 SQVTM, CDR2 ANQGSEA. J gave up 6 bases and V 6 bases, and 8 bases lay outside the gene matches. This CDR3 comprises 13 residues. The CDR3 DNA is TGCAGCGTGCCGCCGGGACAGGGCGATGGCTACACCTTC. Encoded protein: CSVPPGQGDGYTF.

J is TRBJ1-6 and V is TRBV7-8; 8 nucleotides match TRBD1. Germline V CDR1 and CDR2: SGHVS, FQNEAQ. V lost 3 bases to trimming and J lost 6 bases; unmatched junction nucleotides: 7. There are 16 residues in the CDR3. Here the CDR3 DNA reads TGTGCCAGCAGCTTCATTGGACAGGGTGGTAATTCACCCCTCCACTTT. Translating it yields CASSFIGQGGNSPLHF.

This sequence joins TRBV28 and TRBJ1-5; D perhaps matches TRBD1 (5 bases). V was clipped by 6 bases and J by 2 bases, with 8 bases between them. Germline CDR1 MDHEN, CDR2 SYDVKM. The CDR3 runs to 13 residues. Here the CDR3 reads CASRGRGNQPQHF. In nucleotides, the CDR3 is TGTGCCAGCAGAGGCAGGGGCAATCAGCCCCAGCATTTT.